The T cell receptor (beta chain) under discussion was sequenced for a study of STAT3 mutations in large granular lymphocyte leukemia. About the study: Immunosuppressive therapy was given to more than half of T-LGLL patients. Findings and caveats of the study: At least one immunodominant TCR beta clonotype appeared in every T-cell large granular lymphocyte leukemia patient. Clonal expansion was inferred from other time points because no sample existed at each clone's first appearance. All newly emerging clones after therapy were STAT3 wild type.

The repertoire was sequenced with immunoSEQ multiplex PCR; TCRdb's copy has only in-frame clones and lacks some. Here the sample spans roughly 38,000 clones, around nine tenths being singletons. V lost 8 bases to trimming and J lost 5 bases, with 6 bases between them. The CDR3 contains 11 residues. Germline V gene sequence: CDR1 SEHNR, CDR2 FQNEAQ (reference sequence). About this clone itself: The antigen is unknown.

Sequenced: PBMCs. This sequence was found in a human donor with T large granular lymphocyte leukemia. Some clones in this sample may be carry-over from other donors' samples. V is TRBV7-9 and J is TRBJ2-2; unclear D gene. Here the CDR3 reads CASLLTGELFF. CDR3 coding DNA: TGTGCCAGCTTACTTACCGGGGAGCTGTTTTTT.